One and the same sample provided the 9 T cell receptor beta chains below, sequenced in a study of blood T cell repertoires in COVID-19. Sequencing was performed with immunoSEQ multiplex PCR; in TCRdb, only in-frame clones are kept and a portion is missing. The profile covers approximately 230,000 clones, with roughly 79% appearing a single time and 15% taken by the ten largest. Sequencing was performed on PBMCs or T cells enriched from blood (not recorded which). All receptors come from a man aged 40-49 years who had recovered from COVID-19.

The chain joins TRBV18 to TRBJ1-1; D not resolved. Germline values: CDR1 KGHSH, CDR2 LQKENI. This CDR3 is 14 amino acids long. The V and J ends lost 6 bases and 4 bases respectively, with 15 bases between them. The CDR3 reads CASSPRVDGTEAFF. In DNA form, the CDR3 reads TGTGCCAGCTCCCCGCGGGTTGATGGCACTGAAGCTTTCTTT.

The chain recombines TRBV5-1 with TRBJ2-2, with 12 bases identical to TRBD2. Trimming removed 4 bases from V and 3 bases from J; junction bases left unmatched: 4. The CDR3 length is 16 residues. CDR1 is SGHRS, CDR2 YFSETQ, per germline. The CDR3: CASSPSGRADTGELFF. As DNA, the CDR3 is TGCGCCAGCAGCCCTAGCGGGAGGGCGGACACCGGGGAGCTGTTTTTT.

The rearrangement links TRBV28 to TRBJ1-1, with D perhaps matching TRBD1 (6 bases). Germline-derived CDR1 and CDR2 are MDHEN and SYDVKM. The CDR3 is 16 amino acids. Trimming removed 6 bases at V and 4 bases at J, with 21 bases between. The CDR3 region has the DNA TGTGCCAGCAGCTTAAGGGGAACCGTAGGGGGCACTGAAGCTTTCTTT. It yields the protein CASSLRGTVGGTEAFF. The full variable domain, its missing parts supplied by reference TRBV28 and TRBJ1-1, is DVKVTQSSRYLVKRTGEKVFLECVQDMDHENMFWYRQDPGLGLRLIYFSYDVKMKEKGDIPEGYSVSREKKERFSLILESASTNQTSMYLCASSLRGTVGGTEAFFGQGTRLTVV.

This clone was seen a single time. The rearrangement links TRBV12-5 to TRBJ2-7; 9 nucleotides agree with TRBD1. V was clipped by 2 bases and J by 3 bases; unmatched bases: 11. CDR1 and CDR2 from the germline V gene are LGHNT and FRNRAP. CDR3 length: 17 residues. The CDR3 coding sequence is TGTGCTAGTGGTTTGTCGAAGGGACAGGGAACCCGCTACGAGCAGTACTTC. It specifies CASGLSKGQGTRYEQYF.

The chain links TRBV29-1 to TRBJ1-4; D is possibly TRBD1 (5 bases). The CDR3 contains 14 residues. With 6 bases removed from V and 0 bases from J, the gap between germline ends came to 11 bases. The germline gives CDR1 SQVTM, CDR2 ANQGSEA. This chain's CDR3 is CSVLQVATNEKLFF. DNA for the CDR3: TGCAGCGTCTTACAGGTTGCAACTAATGAAAAACTGTTTTTT. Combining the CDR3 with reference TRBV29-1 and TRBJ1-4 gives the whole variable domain SAVISQKPSRDICQRGTSLTIQCQVDSQVTMMFWYRQQPGQSLTLIATANQGSEATYESGFVIDKFPISRPNLTFSTLTVSNMSPEDSSIYLCSVLQVATNEKLFFGSGTQLSVL.

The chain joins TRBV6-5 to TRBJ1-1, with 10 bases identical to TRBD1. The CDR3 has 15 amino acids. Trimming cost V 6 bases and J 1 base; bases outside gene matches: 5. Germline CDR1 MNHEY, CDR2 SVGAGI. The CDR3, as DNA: TGTGCCAGCAGCATGACAGGGGGCCCGAACACTGAAGCTTTCTTT. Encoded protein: CASSMTGGPNTEAFF.

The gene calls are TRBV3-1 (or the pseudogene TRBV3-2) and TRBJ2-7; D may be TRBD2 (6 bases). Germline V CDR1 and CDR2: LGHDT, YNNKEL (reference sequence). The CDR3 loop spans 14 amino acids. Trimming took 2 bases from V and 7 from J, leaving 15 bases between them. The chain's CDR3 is CASSQFGGSREQYF. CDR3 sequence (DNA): TGTGCCAGCAGCCAATTCGGGGGTTCCCGGGAGCAGTACTTC.

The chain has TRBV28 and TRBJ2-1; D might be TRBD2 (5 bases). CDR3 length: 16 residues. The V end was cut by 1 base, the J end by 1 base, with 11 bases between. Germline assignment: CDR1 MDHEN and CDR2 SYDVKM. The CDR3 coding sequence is TGTGCCAGCAGTTTATATCCGCGGGCTTCCTACAATGAGCAGTTCTTC. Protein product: CASSLYPRASYNEQFF.

The CDR3 DNA is TGTGCCAGCAGCCAACAGGGGGCGGCTGGCTACACCTTC. Its translation: CASSQQGAAGYTF. The chain is built from TRBV3-1 (or the pseudogene TRBV3-2) and TRBJ1-2; 8 bases fit TRBD1. Germline CDR1 reads LGHDT; CDR2 reads YNNKEL (reference sequence). The CDR3 contains 13 residues. Losses at the gene ends were 2 bases for V and 7 bases for J; bases not matched to a gene: 3.